The 8 T cell receptor beta chains below were found in one sample sequenced in a study of shared clonotypes between healthy human individuals. Sequencing was performed with immunoSEQ multiplex PCR; in TCRdb, only in-frame clones are kept and a portion is missing. The sample contains around 510,000 clones, about 96% of which appear only once. Sequencing was carried out using naive CD4+ T cells sorted from blood. Subset in this sample: CD45RA+ positively selected. The receptors stem from a woman between 25 and 40 years old in good health.

V and J are TRBV9 and TRBJ2-3; D gene uncertain. V gave up 0 bases and J gave up 1 base, with 9 bases separating them. This CDR3 is 15 amino acids long. The germline V gene has CDR1 SGDLS and CDR2 YYNGEE. CDR3 in amino acids: CASSVAIRGTDTQYF. DNA for the CDR3: TGTGCCAGCAGCGTAGCTATACGGGGCACAGATACGCAGTATTTT. The full variable domain, rest sourced from reference TRBV9 and TRBJ2-3, is DSGVTQTPKHLITATGQRVTLRCSPRSGDLSVYWYQQSLDQGLQFLIQYYNGEERAKGNILERFSAQQFPDLHSELNLSSLELGDSALYFCASSVAIRGTDTQYFGPGTRLTVL.

The V gene is TRBV7-9, the J gene TRBJ2-1; 7 nucleotides align to TRBD2. V lost 5 bases to trimming and J lost 5 bases; unmatched junction nucleotides: 3. Germline CDR1 and CDR2: SEHNR and FQNEAQ (reference sequence). The CDR3 runs 13 residues. The CDR3 nucleotides are TGTGCCAGCAGCCCGCTAGCGGACAATGAGCAGTTCTTC. It translates to CASSPLADNEQFF. The whole variable domain, remainder taken from reference TRBV7-9 and TRBJ2-1, is DTGVSQNPRHKITKRGQNVTFRCDPISEHNRLYWYRQTLGQGPEFLTYFQNEAQLEKSRLLSDRFSAERPKGSFSTLEIQRTEQGDSAMYLCASSPLADNEQFFGPGTRLTVL.

This chain uses TRBV2 with TRBJ2-3, with 8 bases matching TRBD2. The CDR3 loop spans 16 amino acids. Germline CDR1 reads SNHLY; CDR2 reads FYNNEI. The V and J ends lost 7 bases and 4 bases, in that order; junction bases with no gene match: 13. CDR3 in DNA: TGTGCCAGCAACGGAGCGGGAGACCTAGGGGCAGATACGCAGTATTTT. It specifies CASNGAGDLGADTQYF.

The chain is built from TRBV28 and TRBJ2-2, with D perhaps TRBD1 or TRBD2 (5 bases each). With 6 bases removed from V and 3 bases from J, the gap between germline ends came to 23 bases. Per the germline V gene, CDR1 is MDHEN and CDR2 is SYDVKM. The CDR3 totals 18 residues. The CDR3, as DNA: TGTGCCAGCAGAGGGTCCTTCTCGTTCGTGGGGGACACCGGGGAGCTGTTTTTT. Its protein is CASRGSFSFVGDTGELFF.

The chain carries TRBV28 and TRBJ1-3; no clear D. The CDR3 consists of 16 residues. Trimming stripped 1 base from V and 4 bases from J, with 14 bases between. Germline V gene sequence: CDR1 MDHEN, CDR2 SYDVKM. The CDR3 loop is CASSLFPGAGGNTIYF. In DNA form, the CDR3 reads TGTGCCAGCAGTTTATTCCCGGGAGCAGGCGGAAACACCATATATTTT.

The gene calls are TRBV25-1 and TRBJ2-7; unclear D gene. The CDR3 has 11 residues. V lost 1 base to trimming and J lost 3 bases, with 1 base between them. Germline-derived CDR1 and CDR2 are MGHDK and SYGVNS. The CDR3 is CASSEFYEQYF. CDR3 DNA sequence: TGTGCCAGCAGTGAATTCTACGAGCAGTACTTC.

In this sample, this clone turned up once. The rearrangement uses TRBV5-1 and TRBJ2-7; 7 nucleotides line up with TRBD1. The J segment lost 1 base and the V segment lost 0 bases, leaving 1 base of the junction unmatched. This CDR3 has 14 residues. CDR1 SGHRS and CDR2 YFSETQ come from the germline V gene. The CDR3 DNA is TGCGCCAGCAGCTTGGAGGGACAGTCCTACGAGCAGTACTTC. It encodes CASSLEGQSYEQYF.

This clone was seen just once. The chain has TRBV11-2 and TRBJ1-5; 9 bases are shared with TRBD1. The ends lost 3 bases at V and 7 bases at J; junction bases unmatched: 7. The CDR3 is made up of 15 amino acids. From germline, CDR1 is SGHAT and CDR2 FQNNGV. DNA of the CDR3: TGTGCCAGCAGCTTGGACAGGGGTAGATGGCAGCCCCAGCATTTT. Its protein product is CASSLDRGRWQPQHF. The full variable domain, completed using reference TRBV11-2 and TRBJ1-5, is EAGVAQSPRYKIIEKRQSVAFWCNPISGHATLYWYQQILGQGPKLLIQFQNNGVVDDSQLPKDRFSAERLKGVDSTLKIQPAKLEDSAVYLCASSLDRGRWQPQHFGDGTRLSIL.